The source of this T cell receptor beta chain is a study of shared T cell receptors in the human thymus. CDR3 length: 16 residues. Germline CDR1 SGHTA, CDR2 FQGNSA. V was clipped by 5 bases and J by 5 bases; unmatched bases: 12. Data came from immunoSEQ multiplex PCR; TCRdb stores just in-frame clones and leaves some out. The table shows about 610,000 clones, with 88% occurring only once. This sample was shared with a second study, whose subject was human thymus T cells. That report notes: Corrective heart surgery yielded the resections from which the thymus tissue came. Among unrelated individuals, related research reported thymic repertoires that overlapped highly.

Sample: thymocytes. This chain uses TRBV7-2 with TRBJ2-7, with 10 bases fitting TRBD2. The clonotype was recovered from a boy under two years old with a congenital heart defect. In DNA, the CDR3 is TGTGCCAGCAGCCGCCGGCTAGCGGGAGTTGGTCACGAGCAGTACTTC. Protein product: CASSRRLAGVGHEQYF.